This T cell receptor beta chain derives from a study of blood T cell repertoires in COVID-19. Study-wide background: Both acute and convalescent COVID-19 samples were obtained from the United States, Italy and Spain. The cDNA or gDNA used as material had been derived from T cells, B-cell-depleted T cells, or PBMCs.

Original methodology: From reference gene primer amplification, estimates of nucleated cell counts were derived. Only in-frame clones appear in the TCRdb table, and some are missing; sequencing was by immunoSEQ multiplex PCR. V and J calls and clone size follow that table, whereas D and trimming were derived from the DNA. The table lists hundreds of thousands of clones, around 90% of them singletons. The V segment lost 5 bases and the J segment 6 bases; nucleotides outside the gene matches: 13. The germline gives CDR1 LNHDA, CDR2 SQIVND (reference sequence). The CDR3 is 16 residues long. The chain carries TRBV19 and TRBJ2-5; 9 bases agree with TRBD2. The sequence was collected from a man between 60 and 70 years old with acute or convalescent COVID-19. Source material: peripheral blood. The CDR3 DNA is TGTGCCAGTAGTTCTCGGGGGACTAGCTCCGTGAAGACCCAGTACTTC. The encoded protein is CASSSRGTSSVKTQYF.